This T cell receptor beta chain was documented in a study of radiation and T cells in renal cell carcinoma. The data were produced by immunoSEQ multiplex PCR, yet TCRdb's version contains in-frame clones alone and is incomplete. The data show about 160,000 clones, with about nine tenths seen just once and 3.5% to 5% held by the top ten. The V gene's germline CDR1 is SGDLS and CDR2 YYNGEE. The CDR3 spans 15 residues. V lost 4 bases and J lost 3; bases outside the gene matches: 6. This clone was observed once. Sample time point: baseline pretreatment blood. Treatment in this sample: 15 Gy SBRT to primary tumor, nephrectomy 4 weeks later.

The rearrangement uses TRBV9 and TRBJ2-1, with 8 nucleotides matching TRBD2. The TCR originated in a woman aged 70-85 years with renal cell carcinoma. Specimen: blood, collected from a patient whose treatment included radiotherapy and nephrectomy. The CDR3 sequence: CASSTKAGVYNEQFF. As DNA, the CDR3 is TGTGCCAGCAGCACAAAAGCGGGGGTCTACAATGAGCAGTTCTTC.